The 18 T cell receptor beta chains below all came from one sample that was sequenced in a study of T-cell memory formation after mild COVID-19. From the 5' RACE reads, TCRdb called clonotypes with MiXCR, one entry per CDR3 protein. This sample has roughly 300,000 distinct CDR3 sequences, with roughly 15% found just once. Sequencing was carried out using PBMCs or a T cell subset sorted from them (not recorded which). The origin of the receptors is a man between 18 and 35 years old who had mild COVID-19 (a few samples of this study predate the infection). Cell type and time point are not known.

The rearrangement joins TRBV5-1 to TRBJ2-3; a weak D match, TRBD1 (6 bases). Germline V lookup: CDR1 SGHRS, CDR2 YFSETQ. This CDR3 contains 16 residues. V gave up 0 bases and J gave up 0 bases, with 11 bases separating them. CDR3 protein: CASSLEGTLSTDTQYF. CDR3 sequence (DNA): TGCGCCAGCAGCTTGGAAGGGACACTGAGCACAGATACGCAGTATTTT.

This clonotype has just a few counts. This chain joins TRBV11-2 and TRBJ2-5; TRBD2 might be the D (7 bases). The V end lost 6 bases, the J end lost 7 bases, and 21 bases lay between the germline ends. This CDR3 has 15 residues. CDR1 and CDR2 (germline): SGHAT, FQNNGV. The CDR3 DNA reads as TGTGCCAGCAGGGGGTGGGAGGGGGAAAGTTGGACCCAGTACTTC. This translates into CASRGWEGESWTQYF.

The sample holds many counts of this clonotype. The J gene is TRBJ1-3, the V gene TRBV20-1, with TRBD1 matching 11 bases. The CDR3 spans 13 residues. Germline CDR1 and CDR2: DFQATT and SNEGSKA (reference sequence). Unmatched junction bases numbered 3, after V lost 8 bases and J lost 3 bases. DNA for the CDR3: TGCAGTTCGGACAGGGGGCTTGGAAACACCATATATTTT. Translating it yields CSSDRGLGNTIYF.

This clonotype was counted a few times. V is TRBV5-5 and J is TRBJ2-7, with 8 bases lining up with TRBD1. Germline values: CDR1 SGHKS, CDR2 YYEKEE (reference sequence). J gave up 2 bases and V 4 bases, and 17 bases lay outside the gene matches. CDR3 length: 18 residues. The CDR3 bases are TGTGCCAGCAGCGTGACCTCTTTTGACAGGGGAAGGCCCTACGAGCAGTACTTC. This sequence encodes CASSVTSFDRGRPYEQYF.

The rearrangement links TRBV12-3 or TRBV12-4 to TRBJ1-6; D not resolved. The CDR3 sequence is 15 residues long. Trimming pared 1 base from V and 2 bases from J, leaving 6 bases between. As DNA, the CDR3 is TGTGCCAGCAGTTTAGAGAGTCCCTATAATTCACCCCTCCACTTT. Protein: CASSLESPYNSPLHF.

This clonotype occurred a few times. The J gene is TRBJ2-1, the V gene TRBV4-3; no definite D call. The V gene lost 0 bases and the J gene lost 2 bases, with 8 bases spanning the gap. Looked up from germline, CDR1 is LGHNA and CDR2 is YSLEER. The CDR3 loop spans 15 amino acids. The CDR3 bases are TGCGCCAGCAGCCAAGATCGCCAGGCCTACAATGAGCAGTTCTTC. Its protein is CASSQDRQAYNEQFF.

The chain recombines TRBV20-1 with TRBJ2-3; TRBD2 might be the D (7 bases). Germline V lookup: CDR1 DFQATT, CDR2 SNEGSKA (reference sequence). V was trimmed by 2 bases and J by 3 bases, leaving 15 bases between them. The CDR3 runs to 15 residues. In nucleotides, the CDR3 is TGCAGTGCTAGAATAAGGGGGGAGGGAACAGATACGCAGTATTTT. It codes for CSARIRGEGTDTQYF.

V is TRBV12-3 or TRBV12-4 and J is TRBJ1-6, with D unclear. V was shortened by 5 bases and J by 9 bases, with 17 bases between the two germline ends. The CDR3 has 15 amino acids. The CDR3 DNA follows: TGTGCCAGCAGTCCTCGTTTCTTTGGGAGTTCACCCCTCCACTTT. Translated, it gives CASSPRFFGSSPLHF.

This clonotype was recorded a few times. The rearrangement links TRBV6-5 to TRBJ1-2, with 10 bases aligning to TRBD1. Germline assignment: CDR1 MNHEY and CDR2 SVGAGI. V was clipped by 6 bases and J by 4 bases; unmatched bases: 8. The CDR3 has 15 residues. In DNA, the CDR3 is TGTGCCAGCAGCTCCGGGACAGGGGACTTCTATGGCTACACCTTC. Encoded protein: CASSSGTGDFYGYTF.

This clonotype was counted ten times or more. This chain connects TRBV7-9 to TRBJ2-5; no clear D gene. Trimming cost V 7 bases and J 6 bases, with 15 bases left between them. CDR3 size: 13 residues. The germline V gene encodes CDR1 SEHNR and CDR2 FQNEAQ (reference sequence). CDR3 amino acids: CASTPDRLKTQYF. The CDR3 DNA sequence: TGTGCCAGCACCCCGGACCGTCTAAAGACCCAGTACTTC.

V and J are TRBV28 and TRBJ1-4; no clear D. V dropped 8 bases and J dropped 10 bases, with 23 bases sitting between them. Per the germline V gene, CDR1 is MDHEN and CDR2 is SYDVKM. CDR3 length: 15 amino acids. CDR3 bases: TGTGCCAGCTGGCCCAGGACGTTGAAACCAGTAAAACTGTTTTTT. It encodes CASWPRTLKPVKLFF.

This clonotype was counted between two and nine times. This chain links TRBV20-1 with TRBJ2-7; the D gene is possibly TRBD2 (5 bases). The CDR3 is 13 residues long. With 2 bases removed from V and 2 bases from J, the gap between germline ends came to 10 bases. Per germline, CDR1 DFQATT and CDR2 SNEGSKA (reference sequence). CDR3 nucleotide sequence: TGCAGTGCTAGACGATTGAGGGCCTACGAGCAGTACTTC. It is translated as CSARRLRAYEQYF.

This chain uses TRBV5-6 with TRBJ2-3; 7 bases match TRBD2. J gave up 4 bases and V 9 bases, and 5 bases lay outside the gene matches. CDR3 length: 12 amino acids. CDR1 is SGHDT and CDR2 is YYEEEE in the germline V gene. CDR3 residues: CATSGGSDTQYF. CDR3 nucleotide sequence: TGTGCCACCTCGGGGGGTTCAGATACGCAGTATTTT.

The chain recombines TRBV2 with TRBJ1-1, with D possibly matching TRBD1 (5 bases). Germline loops: CDR1 SNHLY, CDR2 FYNNEI. The CDR3 has 14 amino acids. The V and J ends lost 5 bases and 0 bases respectively, with 10 bases between them. The CDR3 region is CASSSDIMNTEAFF. The DNA for the CDR3 is TGTGCCAGCAGTTCGGACATAATGAACACTGAAGCTTTCTTT.

The CDR3 loop is CASSVSGQGWNEQFF. CDR3 DNA: TGTGCCAGCAGCGTAAGTGGACAGGGTTGGAATGAGCAGTTCTTC. The rearrangement joins TRBV7-9 to TRBJ2-1, with TRBD1 identical over 8 bases. Trimming took 5 bases from V and 7 from J; bases not matched to a gene: 10. Germline V CDR1 and CDR2: SEHNR, FQNEAQ (reference sequence). CDR3 size: 15 residues.

This clonotype was seen more than once but under ten times. The rearrangement joins TRBV24-1 to TRBJ1-1, with D unclear. Germline V gene lookup returns CDR1 KGHDR and CDR2 SFDVKD. The CDR3 consists of 14 residues. The germline V and J ends were trimmed by 0 bases and 0 bases, with 4 bases remaining between them. This CDR3 is CATSDLRVNTEAFF. The CDR3 nucleotides read TGTGCCACCAGTGATTTGAGGGTGAACACTGAAGCTTTCTTT.

This clonotype was seen a few times. The chain has TRBV7-8 and TRBJ2-5; 8 bases agree with TRBD1. CDR3 length: 15 amino acids. Losses at the gene ends were 1 base for V and 0 bases for J; bases not matched to a gene: 1. CDR1 and CDR2 from the germline V gene are SGHVS and FQNEAQ. CDR3 sequence reads: CASSLGGQDQETQYF. The CDR3 bases are TGTGCCAGCAGCTTAGGGGGACAGGACCAAGAGACCCAGTACTTC. Together with reference TRBV7-8 and TRBJ2-5, the CDR3 gives the full variable domain: GAGVSQSPRYKVAKRGQDVALRCDPISGHVSLFWYQQALGQGPEFLTYFQNEAQLDKSGLPSDRFFAERPEGSVSTLKIQRTQQEDSAVYLCASSLGGQDQETQYFGPGTRLLVL.

This clonotype occurred a few times. The rearrangement joins TRBV20-1 to TRBJ2-3; TRBD2 agrees at 8 bases. This CDR3 has 15 residues. The V segment lost 1 base and the J segment 2 bases; nucleotides outside the gene matches: 5. Germline values: CDR1 DFQATT, CDR2 SNEGSKA (reference sequence). The CDR3 spells CSARGNSGDTDTQYF. The CDR3 DNA sequence: TGCAGTGCTAGAGGAAATAGCGGGGACACAGATACGCAGTATTTT.